The entry below describes one T cell receptor (beta chain). The antigen is unknown. TCRdb reanalysed the RT-PCR reads using MiXCR and keeps one entry per CDR3 protein. This sample yields thousands of distinct CDR3 sequences, of which about 81% are seen a single time; roughly 3.5% belongs to the top ten. The data were obtained in a study of yellow fever vaccine responses in identical twins. Notes on the study in general: Twins reportedly mounted vaccine T cell responses that seemed partly convergent, partly personalized.

The sample here was T cells from blood (PBMCs), unsorted or a sorted subset (not recorded which), taken before or after yellow fever vaccination (not recorded which). This sequence originates from a young woman who received the yellow fever vaccine.

CDR3 nucleotides: TGTGCCAGCAGACAGGGGGACAACTCTGGGGCCAACGTCCTGACTTTC. Residues: CASRQGDNSGANVLTF. This chain uses TRBV2 with TRBJ2-6; 8 positions agree with TRBD1. V dropped 6 bases and J dropped 0; count of bases not matched to a gene: 4. Looked up from germline, CDR1 is SNHLY and CDR2 is FYNNEI. The CDR3 spans 16 residues.